Listed below are T cell receptor beta chains from one sample, sequenced in a study of PD-L1 blockade in urothelial cancer. TCRdb keeps only in-frame clones here, not all; method: immunoSEQ multiplex PCR. The sample holds under 40,000 clones, around 86% seen once. Sequencing was performed on PBMCs, taken around atezolizumab (anti-PD-L1) treatment. The receptors derive from a man aged 50 or older with urothelial cancer. The CDR3 runs from the conserved cysteine through the conserved F or W. A D gene is named only where the DNA matches it firmly. Expanded clones are given a class, and other clones once, few, many or no size at all.

-	TRBV16	TRBJ2-7	once	TGTGCCAGCAGCCAATCTGAGGGAACGGGAGTTCCTTACTTC	CASSQSEGTGVPYF
-	TRBV21-1	TRBJ2-7	-	TGTGCCAGCAGCAAAGGACTAGCGGGAAACTACGAGCAGTACTTC	CASSKGLAGNYEQYF
-	TRBV28	TRBJ2-4	-	TGTGCCAGCAGTTGGGTGACGACTACCAAAAACATTCAGTACTTC	CASSWVTTTKNIQYF
TRBD1	TRBV5-6	TRBJ1-5	-	TGTGCCAGCAGCCACAGGGGGATAGGGCAGCCCCAGCATTTT	CASSHRGIGQPQHF
-	TRBV5-6	TRBJ1-5	once	TGTGCCAGCAGCTTGGGTCCCGGGGGAAGCAATCAGCCCCAGCATTTT	CASSLGPGGSNQPQHF
-	TRBV11-2	TRBJ1-1	few	TGTGCCAGCAGCGCCGAAACGCGGCGGGCTGAAGCTTTCTTT	CASSAETRRAEAFF
-	TRBV29-1	TRBJ1-1	-	TGCAGCGTTGAAGGCGGTGGGACTGAAGCTTTCTTT	CSVEGGGTEAFF
TRBD1	TRBV6-1	TRBJ1-1	-	TGTGCCAGCGGACAGGGGGCGCAAGGTGAAGCTTTCTTT	CASGQGAQGEAFF
TRBD1	TRBV19	TRBJ2-2	-	TGTGCCATTTCGACAGGGTCAGTTTATTCCGGGGAGCTGTTTTTT	CAISTGSVYSGELFF
TRBD2	TRBV28	TRBJ2-1	-	TGTGCCAGCAGTTTTACACTAGCGGGACCCTCGCGGGCTTTTGAGCAGTTCTTC	CASSFTLAGPSRAFEQFF
-	TRBV30	TRBJ2-5	-	TGTGCCTGGAGTCGAGATACCTCCCGGGGGTGGCAAGAGACCCAGTACTTC	CAWSRDTSRGWQETQYF
-	TRBV2	TRBJ2-5	-	TGTGCCAGCAGGGGATTTATAAGGGGCGAAGAGACCCAGTACTTC	CASRGFIRGEETQYF
-	TRBV28	TRBJ2-3	-	TGTGCCACTCGTGGGGCTGGAGATACGCAGTATTTT	CATRGAGDTQYF
TRBD1	TRBV15	TRBJ2-2	-	TGTGCCACCAGCAGAGACCCAGGGGGCCACACCGGGGAGCTGTTTTTT	CATSRDPGGHTGELFF
TRBD2	TRBV27	TRBJ2-5	-	TGTGCCAGCAGTTTCTTCTCGGGGGGGGAGACCCAGTACTTC	CASSFFSGGETQYF
TRBD2	TRBV28	TRBJ2-3	-	TGTGCCAGCATTCTGACTAGCGGGTTGGGAGATACGCAGTATTTT	CASILTSGLGDTQYF
-	TRBV14	TRBJ1-1	-	TGTGCCAGCAGCCCAGACAATGCCACGGGGACTGAAGCTTTCTTT	CASSPDNATGTEAFF
-	TRBV5-1	TRBJ1-6	-	TGCGCCAGCAGCTTGTCGAGATTGCCGCTTTCACCCCTCCACTTT	CASSLSRLPLSPLHF
-	TRBV2	TRBJ2-7	-	TGTGCCAGCATGAGATCGGAATCCCTGAGGAAGTACTTC	CASMRSESLRKYF
-	TRBV28	TRBJ1-1	-	TGTGCCAGCAGTTTAAAGACAGGACAAGATTTCTTT	CASSLKTGQDFF
-	TRBV5-4	TRBJ2-6	-	TGTGCCAGCAGCCGGGGTTCCTGGGGTATCGGCTCTGGGGCCAACGTCCTGACTTTC	CASSRGSWGIGSGANVLTF
-	TRBV7-3	TRBJ1-1	-	TGTGCCAGCAGCCTTCACCCCAGGGAGGCGCACACTGAAGCTTTCTTT	CASSLHPREAHTEAFF
TRBD2	TRBV18	TRBJ2-3	-	TGTGCCAGCTCACCCCTGTTCGGGACTAGCGCTGAGTCTCACACAGATACGCAGTATTTT	CASSPLFGTSAESHTDTQYF
TRBD2	TRBV5-6	TRBJ2-7	-	TGTGCCAGCAGCCCGGGCGGGGGGCGAGTAGACGAGCAGTACTTC	CASSPGGGRVDEQYF
TRBD1	TRBV5-1	TRBJ2-7	-	TGCGCCAGCAGCTTGGCGGGACAGGGTCCCGTTAAGCAGTACTTC	CASSLAGQGPVKQYF
-	TRBV7-8	TRBJ1-1	-	TGTGCCAGCAGCTTAGTAGGCGGGAACACTGAAGCTTTCTTT	CASSLVGGNTEAFF
-	TRBV27	TRBJ2-4	once	TGTGCCAGCAGACCAGGGGGGTTGGGCAAAAACATTCAGTACTTC	CASRPGGLGKNIQYF
TRBD2	TRBV6-4	TRBJ2-1	once	TGTGCCAGCAGTGAACTAGCGGGAGCGGGTGAGCAGTTCTTC	CASSELAGAGEQFF
TRBD2	TRBV9	TRBJ2-3	-	TGTGCCAGCAGCTTCACCCTAGCGGGGGACACAGATACGCAGTATTTT	CASSFTLAGDTDTQYF
-	TRBV14	TRBJ2-7	-	TGTGCCAGCAGCCCCCTGGACAGCATAAGGGAGCAGTACTTC	CASSPLDSIREQYF
-	TRBV30	TRBJ2-7	-	TGTGCCTGGAGTGCCCACCGGGACAAGGGAACCTACGAGCAGTACTTC	CAWSAHRDKGTYEQYF
TRBD1	TRBV25-1	TRBJ2-5	-	TGTGCCAGCAGTGACCGGGACAGGGGTGAGGTAGAGACCCAGTACTTC	CASSDRDRGEVETQYF
TRBD2	TRBV7-2	TRBJ2-2	-	TGTGCCAGCAGATTAGCGGGAGGGCCTCAAGGCGGGGAGCTGTTTTTT	CASRLAGGPQGGELFF
TRBD1	TRBV7-9	TRBJ2-3	-	TGTGCCAGCAGGGGACAGGCGAGCACAGATACGCAGTATTTT	CASRGQASTDTQYF
-	TRBV5-5	TRBJ2-7	-	TGTGCCAGCAGCGCCCCCAGGACATCGACCTACGAGCAGTACTTC	CASSAPRTSTYEQYF
TRBD1	TRBV27	TRBJ1-5	once	TGTGCCAGCAGTTCCTGGACAGGGAAAGAGCGAGTGGGCAATCAGCCCCAGCATTTT	CASSSWTGKERVGNQPQHF
-	TRBV5-1	TRBJ1-1	-	TGCGCCAGCAGCTTGGTCAGGACAGCACTGAACACTGAAGCTTTCTTT	CASSLVRTALNTEAFF
-	TRBV14	TRBJ2-5	-	TGTGCCAGCAGCCAAGACCCCCAGGGGAAGGTGACCCAGTACTTC	CASSQDPQGKVTQYF
-	TRBV4-1	TRBJ2-7	-	TGCGCCAGCAGCCAAGGATGGGGGCCGCCCTACGAGCAGTACTTC	CASSQGWGPPYEQYF
TRBD1	TRBV27	TRBJ1-5	-	TGTGCCAGCAGTTACTCAGGGGGATTGTATCAGCCCCAGCATTTT	CASSYSGGLYQPQHF
TRBD1	TRBV19	TRBJ1-1	-	TGTGCCAGTAGTAGAGCAGGGGGCCGGAACACTGAAGCTTTCTTT	CASSRAGGRNTEAFF
TRBD1	TRBV29-1	TRBJ1-2	-	TGCAGCGTTGAAGAGGCAGGGGGCGTTAAGGGCTACACCTTC	CSVEEAGGVKGYTF
TRBD2	TRBV5-1	TRBJ2-7	-	TGCGCCAGCAGCTTTGGACTAGCTGCCTACGAGCAGTACTTC	CASSFGLAAYEQYF
-	TRBV6-4	TRBJ1-1	-	TGTGCCAGCAGGAAGGAGGAGAACTCGAACACTGAAGCTTTCTTT	CASRKEENSNTEAFF
TRBD1	TRBV9	TRBJ1-6	-	TGTGCCAGCAGCGTAGAAGGGACAGGGGGCAATTCACCCCTCCACTTT	CASSVEGTGGNSPLHF
-	TRBV28	TRBJ2-5	-	-	CASSFLAGGETQYF
TRBD2	TRBV6-5	TRBJ2-5	once	TGTGCGGCGGGAGGGCCTCAAGAGACCCAGTACTTC	CAAGGPQETQYF
TRBD2	TRBV4-1	TRBJ2-2	-	TGCGCCAGCCGAACCCGAGGGGACTACCTTGGGGAGCTGTTTTTT	CASRTRGDYLGELFF
TRBD1	TRBV6-1	TRBJ2-7	-	TGTGCCAGCAGTCCCCCTGCAGACAGGGGTTACGAGCAGTACTTC	CASSPPADRGYEQYF
TRBD1	TRBV5-5	TRBJ1-5	-	TGTGCCAGCAGCTTGCTAACAGGGGGCGCGGGGCAGCCCCAGCATTTT	CASSLLTGGAGQPQHF
TRBD2	TRBV27	TRBJ2-1	-	TGTGCCAGCAGTTTTTCACTAGCGGGCGCCAATGAGCAGTTCTTC	CASSFSLAGANEQFF
TRBD1	TRBV11-2	TRBJ1-2	-	TGTGCCAGCAGCTTGCGGTTATGGGACAGCTATGGCTACACCTTC	CASSLRLWDSYGYTF
TRBD2	TRBV27	TRBJ2-7	-	TGTGCCAGCAGTTATTTTGGGCTAGCGGAATCCTACGAGCAGTACTTC	CASSYFGLAESYEQYF
TRBD1	TRBV5-5	TRBJ1-2	-	TGTGCCAGCAGCGCCGGGACAGCGACCACCTTAGCTAACTATGGCTACACCTTC	CASSAGTATTLANYGYTF
TRBD2	TRBV7-6	TRBJ2-1	-	TGTGCCAGCAGCACGGGGGGTGAGCAGTTCTTC	CASSTGGEQFF
TRBD1	TRBV7-6	TRBJ1-3	-	TGTGCCAGCAGCTCCACAGGGGACACCATATATTTT	CASSSTGDTIYF
TRBD2	TRBV4-1	TRBJ2-5	-	TGCGCCAGCAGCCAAGGGGCGTCTAGCGGGATGACGGAGACCCAGTACTTC	CASSQGASSGMTETQYF
-	TRBV15	TRBJ1-2	-	TGTGCCACCAGCAGAGAAGCGCGGGGGAACTATGGCTACACCTTC	CATSREARGNYGYTF
TRBD1	TRBV27	TRBJ1-5	-	TGTGCCAGCAGCTCAGACAGGGAACTCAATCAGCCCCAGCATTTT	CASSSDRELNQPQHF